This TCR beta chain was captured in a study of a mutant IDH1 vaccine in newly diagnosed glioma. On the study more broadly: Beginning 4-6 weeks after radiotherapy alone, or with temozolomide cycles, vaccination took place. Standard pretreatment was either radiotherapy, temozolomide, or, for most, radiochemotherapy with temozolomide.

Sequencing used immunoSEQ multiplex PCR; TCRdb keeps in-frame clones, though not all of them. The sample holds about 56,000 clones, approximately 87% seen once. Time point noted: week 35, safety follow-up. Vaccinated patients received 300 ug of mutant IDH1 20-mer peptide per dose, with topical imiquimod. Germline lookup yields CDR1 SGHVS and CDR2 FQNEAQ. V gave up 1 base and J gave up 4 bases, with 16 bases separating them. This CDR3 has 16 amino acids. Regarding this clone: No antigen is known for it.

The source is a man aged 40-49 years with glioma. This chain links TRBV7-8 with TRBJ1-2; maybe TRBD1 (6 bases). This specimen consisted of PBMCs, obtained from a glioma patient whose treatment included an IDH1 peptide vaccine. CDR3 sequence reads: CASSLGNRGASYGYTF. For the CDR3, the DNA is TGTGCCAGCAGCTTAGGAAATCGGGGGGCAAGCTATGGCTACACCTTC.